The 17 T cell receptor beta chains given below trace back to one sample, sequenced in a study of T cell repertoires in cytomegalovirus infection. TCRdb re-derived calls from the reads in MiXCR, one entry per CDR3 protein. The data hold about 920,000 distinct CDR3 sequences, with around a third observed a single time. These receptors' targets are unknown. The sample in question was cultured CD8+ T cells from PBMCs, obtained from culture after CMV antigen stimulation. The receptors stem from a human donor in good health (CMV status not recorded). Some clones in this sample may be carry-over from other donors' samples.

The chain joins TRBV20-1 to TRBJ1-1, with D hard to call. Trimming pared 0 bases from V and 0 bases from J, leaving 11 bases between. Germline V gene lookup returns CDR1 DFQATT and CDR2 SNEGSKA (reference sequence). There are 15 residues in the CDR3. Written as DNA, the CDR3 is TGCAGTGCTAGAGATCTTGAGGGATTGAACACTGAAGCTTTCTTT. The encoded protein is CSARDLEGLNTEAFF.

This clonotype came up a few times. This chain connects TRBV6-2 or TRBV6-3 to TRBJ2-1; TRBD2 matches at 11 bases. The ends lost 5 bases at V and 8 bases at J; junction bases unmatched: 8. There are 15 residues in the CDR3. CDR1 is MNHEY and CDR2 is SVGEGT in the germline V gene. The CDR3 here is CASSPTSGGIDEQFF. The CDR3 DNA follows: TGTGCCAGCAGTCCCACTAGCGGGGGAATCGATGAGCAGTTCTTC.

This clonotype has a handful of counts. The chain is built from TRBV19 and TRBJ1-5; possibly TRBD1 for D (5 bases). With 7 bases removed from V and 5 bases from J, the gap between germline ends came to 12 bases. The V gene's germline CDR1 is LNHDA and CDR2 SQIVND (reference sequence). The CDR3 contains 13 residues. CDR3 in DNA: TGTGCCAGTACCCGGACACTTTATCAGCCCCAGCATTTT. Protein sequence: CASTRTLYQPQHF.

The CDR3 coding sequence is TGTGCCAGTAGTCCAGGACAGGGATTTGATCGAATTCCCTACAATGAGCAGTTCTTC. Translated: CASSPGQGFDRIPYNEQFF. This chain links TRBV19 with TRBJ2-1; 8 bases line up with TRBD1. The CDR3 sequence is 19 residues long. The V segment lost 5 bases and the J segment 2 bases; nucleotides outside the gene matches: 17. CDR1 LNHDA and CDR2 SQIVND come from the germline V gene (reference sequence).

This sequence joins TRBV12-3 or TRBV12-4 and TRBJ1-1, with D perhaps TRBD1 (6 bases). V was cut by 4 bases and J by 0 bases, with 15 bases left in between. CDR3 length equals 16 residues. The CDR3 DNA is TGTGCCAGCAGTTCAACATGGGACATCGTGAACACTGAAGCTTTCTTT. Protein product: CASSSTWDIVNTEAFF.

The V call is TRBV12-3 or TRBV12-4, the J call TRBJ1-3; 8 nucleotides agree with TRBD1. The CDR3 is 17 amino acids. The J segment lost 0 bases and the V segment lost 5 bases, leaving 9 bases of the junction unmatched. The CDR3 loop reads CASSKRTGTHSGNTIYF. In DNA form, the CDR3 reads TGTGCCAGCAGTAAGCGGACAGGGACGCACTCTGGAAACACCATATATTTT.

This chain joins TRBV9 and TRBJ2-2, with 8 bases fitting TRBD1. Per the germline V gene, CDR1 is SGDLS and CDR2 is YYNGEE. The CDR3 extends over 17 amino acids. Trimming removed 1 base from V and 3 bases from J; junction bases left unmatched: 8. DNA for the CDR3: TGTGCCAGCAGCGTACCCAGGGGACAGGTGGACACCGGGGAGCTGTTTTTT. Residues: CASSVPRGQVDTGELFF.

V gene TRBV5-6 combines with J gene TRBJ2-7, with D perhaps matching TRBD1 or TRBD2 (5 bases each). The CDR3 extends over 13 amino acids. Deletions cut 0 bases from V and 5 bases from J, with 9 bases between. Germline V lookup: CDR1 SGHDT, CDR2 YYEEEE. The CDR3 nucleotides read TGTGCCAGCAGCTTGGCGGGGCGCAACGAGCAGTACTTC. Translating gives CASSLAGRNEQYF.

This clonotype was seen many times. This sequence joins TRBV6-2 or TRBV6-3 and TRBJ1-1, with D uncertain. V was shortened by 3 bases and J by 0 bases, with 5 bases between the two germline ends. This CDR3 comprises 13 residues. The germline gives CDR1 MNHEY, CDR2 SVGEGT. CDR3 sequence: CASSYVMNTEAFF. For the CDR3, the DNA is TGTGCCAGCAGTTATGTCATGAACACTGAAGCTTTCTTT.

The chain has TRBV28 and TRBJ1-6, with a weak D call TRBD1 (6 bases). Germline V gene sequence: CDR1 MDHEN, CDR2 SYDVKM. The CDR3 spans 16 residues. The V end was cut by 5 bases, the J end by 0 bases, with 11 bases between. CDR3 coding DNA: TGTGCCAGCAGTCCAGCGACAGGCTCCTATAATTCACCCCTCCACTTT. It translates to CASSPATGSYNSPLHF.

In its sample, this clonotype was seen a few times. The chain couples TRBV27 to TRBJ1-2; D might be TRBD1 (5 bases). Trimming took 3 bases from V and 7 from J, leaving 12 bases between them. The germline V gene has CDR1 MNHEY and CDR2 SMNVEV (reference sequence). The CDR3 runs 13 residues. CDR3 protein: CASSFPGDAGYTF. The CDR3 nucleotides are TGTGCCAGCAGTTTTCCGGGGGATGCTGGCTACACCTTC.

V gene TRBV6-5 combines with J gene TRBJ1-2; a possible D gene is TRBD1 (6 bases). V was clipped by 1 base and J by 3 bases, with 9 bases between them. The length of the CDR3 is 14 residues. From germline, CDR1 is MNHEY and CDR2 SVGAGI. The CDR3 is CASSYLGADYGYTF. CDR3 coding DNA: TGTGCCAGCAGTTACTTGGGGGCGGACTATGGCTACACCTTC.

V gene TRBV5-6 combines with J gene TRBJ2-1; no clear D. CDR3 length: 16 amino acids. Germline CDR1 and CDR2: SGHDT and YYEEEE. The V gene lost 4 bases and the J gene lost 0 bases, with 14 bases spanning the gap. DNA of the CDR3: TGTGCCAGCAGCCCCAGAGTACAGAGCTCCTACAATGAGCAGTTCTTC. Amino acids: CASSPRVQSSYNEQFF.

Comment on this clonotype: Its ends do not fully match the called genes, so a read error is possible. The CDR3 loop reads CASSLDLGRAETRYF. The CDR3 coding sequence is TGTGCCAGCAGCTTAGACTTAGGCAGGGCGGAGACCCGGTACTTC. The J gene is TRBJ2-5, the V gene TRBV7-6, with a weak D call TRBD1 (5 bases). This CDR3 contains 15 residues. CDR1 is SGHVS and CDR2 is FNYEAQ in the germline V gene.

The table lists this clonotype with many counts. The chain has TRBV7-3 and TRBJ2-2; D is perhaps TRBD1 (5 bases). CDR3 length equals 14 residues. V was cut by 1 base and J by 5 bases, with 8 bases left in between. The germline CDR1 and CDR2 sequences are SGHTA and FQGTGA. CDR3: CASSLMQGTGELFF. DNA of the CDR3: TGTGCCAGCAGCTTAATGCAGGGAACCGGGGAGCTGTTTTTT.

The chain has TRBV19 and TRBJ2-4, with 7 bases matching TRBD1. Trimming cost V 3 bases and J 8 bases; bases outside gene matches: 10. CDR3 size: 15 residues. Looked up from germline, CDR1 is LNHDA and CDR2 is SQIVND (reference sequence). The CDR3 bases are TGTGCCAGTAGTATGACCCCCCTTACAGGGGACATTCAGTACTTC. This sequence encodes CASSMTPLTGDIQYF.

Comment on this clonotype: Because it lacks the conserved phenylalanine or tryptophan at the end, this CDR3 is likely a read error. This chain joins TRBV2 and TRBJ2-5; 11 bases fit TRBD2. This CDR3 has 16 residues. V was clipped by 2 bases and J by 4 bases; unmatched bases: 6. The germline gives CDR1 SNHLY, CDR2 FYNNEI. The CDR3 here is CASSEWLAGGTETQYS. The DNA of the CDR3 is TGTGCCAGCAGTGAATGGCTAGCGGGGGGTACAGAGACCCAGTACTCC.